Listed below are T cell receptor beta chains from one sample, sequenced in a study of CD8+CD57+ T cells in acquired aplastic anemia. TCRdb ran MiXCR on the reads and lists one entry per CDR3 protein. Seen here are 200,000 to 250,000 distinct CDR3 sequences, roughly 50% observed once, and the top ten hold nearly 20%. Sequenced: sorted CD4+, CD8+, or CD8+CD57+ T cells (not recorded which) from PBMCs. These receptors were collected from a human donor with aplastic anemia. Both conserved end residues are part of each CDR3. The D gene is left open where the match is weak. Where a row states a size, it is once, few, many or the class of an expanded clone; other rows omit it.

>TRBV5-4|many|.|TRBJ1-1
TGTGCCAGCAGCTTGGATCCAGGTGGGCGCACTGAAGCTTTCTTT
CASSLDPGGRTEAFF
>TRBV25-1|.|.|TRBJ1-1
TGTGCCAGCAGAAAAGGCACCATCACTGAAGCTTTCTTT
CASRKGTITEAFF
>TRBV4-1|many|.|TRBJ1-3
TGCGCCAGCAGCCAAGCCGGACAGATTAGTGGAAACACCATATATTTT
CASSQAGQISGNTIYF
>TRBV10-3|few|TRBD1|TRBJ1-6
TGTGCCATCACGGGACAGGTTAATTCACCCCTCCACTTT
CAITGQVNSPLHF
>TRBV5-1|.|.|TRBJ2-2
TGCGCCAGCAGCCAGTACGGGACCGGGGAGCTGTTTTTT
CASSQYGTGELFF
>TRBV20-1|.|.|TRBJ2-7
TGCAGTGCTGCAGCTCGGGCGGGGAGAACGAGATGGGAGCAGTACTTC
CSAAARAGRTRWEQYF
>TRBV12-5|.|.|TRBJ1-3
TGTGCTAGTGGTTTGGTACGTCGGTTCAGGGCTGGAAACACCATATATTTT
CASGLVRRFRAGNTIYF
>TRBV25-1|many|TRBD1|TRBJ2-5
TGTGCCACCCTGGACAGGGGGCGAGGAGAGACCCAGTACTTC
CATLDRGRGETQYF
>TRBV19|.|.|TRBJ1-6
TGTGCCAGTAGTATAGTAAGGGGTTCACCCCTCCACTTT
CASSIVRGSPLHF
>TRBV5-8|many|.|TRBJ2-1
TGTGCCAGCAGCCCTAGTGGGATAAGCTCCTACAATGAGCAGTTCTTC
CASSPSGISSYNEQFF
>TRBV2|.|.|TRBJ2-5
TGTGCCAGCAGGGGACAAGGGTCCTACGAGACCCAGTACTTC
CASRGQGSYETQYF
>TRBV24-1|.|TRBD1|TRBJ2-3
TGTGCCACCAGTGATACGGGACAGGGTAGCACAGATACGCAGTATTTT
CATSDTGQGSTDTQYF
>TRBV10-3|.|TRBD1|TRBJ1-2
TGTGCCATCAAAGGGACAGGGGGCCGGGGCTACACCTTC
CAIKGTGGRGYTF
>TRBV4-1|.|TRBD2|TRBJ2-5
TGCGCCAGTTCACGGGGGGTGCAAGGGACCCAGTACTTC
CASSRGVQGTQYF
>TRBV19|once|.|TRBJ2-7
TGTGCCAGTAGTATAGGGGATTCCTACGAGCAGTACTTC
CASSIGDSYEQYF
>TRBV7-3|.|TRBD1|TRBJ2-5
TGTGCCAGCAGCTCTTGGACAGGGGATTATGAGACCCAGTACTTC
CASSSWTGDYETQYF
>TRBV12-3/TRBV12-4|many|TRBD1|TRBJ1-5
TGTGCCAGCAGTGGGACAGGGAATCAGCCCCAGCATTTT
CASSGTGNQPQHF
>TRBV13|many|.|TRBJ1-5
TGTGCCAGCAGCTTAGGACAGGGAAGAAATCAGCCCCAGCATTTT
CASSLGQGRNQPQHF
>TRBV10-3|few|TRBD2|TRBJ2-2
TGTGCCATCAAGGGCGGGGGGGGCCGCCGGGGAGCTGTTTTT
CAIKGGGGRRGAVF
>TRBV3-1|.|TRBD2|TRBJ2-5
TGTGCCAGCAGCCGCCCCGGGGATCGCGGGGGGGCGGAGACCCAGTACTTC
CASSRPGDRGGAETQYF
>TRBV9|.|.|TRBJ2-1
TGTGCCAGCAGCAAGGGAGCCTACAATGAGCAGTTCTTC
CASSKGAYNEQFF
>TRBV29-1|many|.|TRBJ1-2
TGCAGCGTTGAGGACAGCCGTATAAGCTACACCTTC
CSVEDSRISYTF
>TRBV12-2|once|.|TRBJ2-7
TGTGCAAGTCGCACCCAACCCCCACGTGGAGGGGCTTGGGCCTACGAGCAGTACTTC
CASRTQPPRGGAWAYEQYF
>TRBV7-3|.|TRBD1|TRBJ2-7
TGTGCCAGCAGCTATGACAGGGGGCCCTACGAGCAGTACTTC
CASSYDRGPYEQYF
>TRBV20-1|.|TRBD1|TRBJ2-7
TGCAGTGCTATTCCGGGACAGGGGGCCTACGAGCAGTACTTC
CSAIPGQGAYEQYF
>TRBV7-9|many|.|TRBJ1-1
TGTGCCAGCAGCTTAGAAAGGCCCAAAGCAATGAACACTGAAGCTTTCTTT
CASSLERPKAMNTEAFF
>TRBV12-3/TRBV12-4|.|TRBD1|TRBJ1-2
TGTGCCAGCAGGGGACAGGGTAACCATGGCTACACCTTC
CASRGQGNHGYTF
>TRBV15|.|.|TRBJ1-6
TGTGCCACCAGCAGGGCACGGGGCCATAATTCACCCCTCCACTTT
CATSRARGHNSPLHF
>TRBV9|.|.|TRBJ1-6
TGTGCCAGCAGCGTAGCGGGGGAGAATTCACCCCTCCACTTT
CASSVAGENSPLHF
>TRBV28|.|.|TRBJ1-2
TGTGCCAGCAGTGCCCAGGGTCGGGGGTATGGCTACACCTTC
CASSAQGRGYGYTF
>TRBV5-1|many|TRBD1|TRBJ1-1
TGCGCCAGCAGCTTGGAACCACAGGGGTTAGCTGCTTTCTTT
CASSLEPQGLAAFF
>TRBV24-1|.|TRBD1|TRBJ1-1
TGTGCCACCAGTGATAGGACAGGGGTGGGAACTGAAGCTTTCTTT
CATSDRTGVGTEAFF
>TRBV29-1|.|TRBD1|TRBJ1-4
TGCAGCTTGGGGACAGGGACAGGAGAAAAACTGTTTTTT
CSLGTGTGEKLFF
>TRBV29-1|.|TRBD1|TRBJ1-2
TGCAGCATTCAGGGGGCTGGTGGCTACACCTTC
CSIQGAGGYTF
>TRBV25-1|.|TRBD1|TRBJ2-7
TGTGCCAGCAGTGAGCCGGGACAGAACTACTACGAGCAGTACTTC
CASSEPGQNYYEQYF
>TRBV4-3|.|.|TRBJ2-1
TGCGCCAGCAGCCGATCGAGAGGGACGCAGTTCTTC
CASSRSRGTQFF
>TRBV15|.|.|TRBJ2-7
TGTGCCACCAGCACAGGGTCCTACGAGCAGTACTTC
CATSTGSYEQYF
>TRBV9|many|.|TRBJ2-3
TGTGCCAGCACGCAAGGAGGAACAGATACGCAGTATTTT
CASTQGGTDTQYF
>TRBV12-3/TRBV12-4|many|.|TRBJ1-2
TGTGCCAGCAGTTTAGGCGCGTCTGAGGATGGCTACACCTTC
CASSLGASEDGYTF
>TRBV19|.|TRBD1|TRBJ1-2
TGTGCCAGTAGGAAAATCGGGACAGGGGACAACTATGGCTACACCTTC
CASRKIGTGDNYGYTF
>TRBV20-1|many|.|TRBJ1-6
TGCAGTGCTAGCCTTCAGGGGTCGTCGTCACCCCTCCACTTT
CSASLQGSSSPLHF
>TRBV3-1|many|.|TRBJ1-2
TGTGCCAGCAGCCCAAGCTGGACAGATGACTATGGCTACACCTTC
CASSPSWTDDYGYTF
>TRBV5-1|.|.|TRBJ1-6
TGTGCCAGCAGCACCCTCAGCGATTCACCCCTCCACTTT
CASSTLSDSPLHF
>TRBV7-9|.|.|TRBJ2-5
TGCGCCAGCAGTCCTAGGAGGAGGGGTGGGCTGGGGGAGACCCAGTACTTC
CASSPRRRGGLGETQYF
>TRBV5-1|.|.|TRBJ1-1
TGCGCCAGCAGCCGGAAAGGGGGTGACACTGAAGCTTTCTTT
CASSRKGGDTEAFF
>TRBV7-2|.|.|TRBJ2-5
TGTGCCAGCAGCTTAGCGGGGCAGAACCAAGAGACCCAGTACTTC
CASSLAGQNQETQYF
>TRBV7-3|.|TRBD2|TRBJ2-1
TGTGCCAGCAGCTTACGCGGGGGGGCCGACAATGAGCAGTTCTTC
CASSLRGGADNEQFF
>TRBV15|.|TRBD1|TRBJ2-3
TGTGCCACCAGCAGAGGAGGGACAGGGGGCTCAGATACGCAGTATTTT
CATSRGGTGGSDTQYF
>TRBV12-3/TRBV12-4|.|.|TRBJ2-1
TGTGCCAGCACGGAAAGTACCTACAGTGAGCAGTTCTTC
CASTESTYSEQFF
>TRBV12-3/TRBV12-4|many|.|TRBJ1-2
TGTGCCAGCAGTTTCTTACCTAACTATGGCTACACCTTC
CASSFLPNYGYTF
>TRBV5-1|many|.|TRBJ1-1
TGCGCCAGCAGCTTTTTGACAGATAACACTGAAGCTTTCTTT
CASSFLTDNTEAFF
>TRBV12-3/TRBV12-4|.|TRBD1|TRBJ1-4
TGTGCCAGCAGAACCGGGACAGGGTATGAAAAACTGTTTTTT
CASRTGTGYEKLFF
>TRBV4-1|.|.|TRBJ2-7
TGCGCCAGCAGCCAGCGACGGGCCGGGGAGCAGTACTTC
CASSQRRAGEQYF
>TRBV14|.|.|TRBJ2-7
TGTGCCAGCAGCCAGTGGACTGCTGCTTCCCTCGAGCAGTACTTC
CASSQWTAASLEQYF
>TRBV18|.|TRBD1|TRBJ2-6
TGTGCCAGCTCACCATCCGGGACAGGGGCAGGGGCCAACGTCCTGACTTTC
CASSPSGTGAGANVLTF
>TRBV19|.|.|TRBJ2-2
TGTGCCAGTAGTACCAGCAGGGGTTTGGGCAGGAACACCGGGGAGCTGTTTTTT
CASSTSRGLGRNTGELFF
>TRBV5-1|many|.|TRBJ2-4
TGCGCCAGCAGCTTGGATGGGGGGAACATTCAGTACTTC
CASSLDGGNIQYF
>TRBV5-1|.|.|TRBJ2-7
TGCGCCAGCTCTTGGGCCGGGGGCGAAAGCTCCTACGAGCAGTACTTC
CASSWAGGESSYEQYF
>TRBV12-3/TRBV12-4|few|TRBD1|TRBJ1-6
TGTGCCAGCAGTTACCAACAGGGGGCTATCTCCTATAATTCACCCCTCCACTTT
CASSYQQGAISYNSPLHF